Sequencing of this T cell receptor (beta chain) was carried out in a study of response to subunit inactivated influenza vaccine. This clonotype came up many times. TCRdb fed the RT-PCR reads into MiXCR, producing one record per CDR3 protein. The sample holds fewer than 700,000 distinct CDR3 sequences, around 13% seen once. V lost 0 bases and J lost 12; bases outside the gene matches: 9. This CDR3 comprises 15 residues. Germline values: CDR1 LGHNA, CDR2 YSLEER. The sequence was obtained from a man aged 50 to 59 who received an inactivated influenza vaccine. The sequencing here drew on PBMCs from blood, taken roughly 47 days after vaccination. J is TRBJ2-1 and V is TRBV4-3; 9 bases align to TRBD2. DNA of the CDR3: TGCGCCAGCAGCCAAGATATAGCGGGAGCGGTTGTGCAGTTCTTC. Translation: CASSQDIAGAVVQFF.